The clone carrying this T cell receptor (beta chain) was recorded at least ten times. Its antigen is still unknown. This specimen comes from a study of regulatory T cells in long-lasting Graves disease. Trimming shortened V by 5 bases and J by 0 bases, and 10 bases separated the two germline ends. The CDR3 contains 14 residues. Germline lookup yields CDR1 SGHTA and CDR2 FQGNSA. General study results and limits: Repertoires from persistent disease leaned toward TRBV28, TRBJ1-2 and TRBJ2-5.

CDR3-region Arm-PCR and iRepertoire HTBI primers produced the TCR beta libraries. TCRdb recomputed calls from the multiplex PCR reads with MiXCR, one row per CDR3 protein. The sample yields about 540,000 distinct CDR3 sequences, about 13% seen once. Time point described: newly diagnosed GD, antithyroid drugs for less than 3 months. From PBMCs, RNA was extracted and then used to make the TCR library. American Thyroid Association guidelines were used to diagnose Graves' disease. These data were also reused for a study on T cells in Graves' hyperthyroidism and ophthalmopathy.

Sequenced here: peripheral blood mononuclear cells (PBMCs), sampled at new diagnosis, from a patient treated with antithyroid drugs. This clonotype was obtained from a man aged 30 to 45 with Graves disease. The rearrangement links TRBV7-2 to TRBJ1-1; D gene ambiguous. The CDR3 DNA reads TGTGCCAGCAGCGGCCAGCGATTGAACACTGAAGCTTTCTTT. It encodes CASSGQRLNTEAFF. Based on the CDR3 plus reference TRBV7-2 and TRBJ1-1, the full variable domain is GAGVSQSPSNKVTEKGKDVELRCDPISGHTALYWYRQSLGQGLEFLIYFQGNSAPDKSGLPSDRFSAERTGGSVSTLTIQRTQQEDSAVYLCASSGQRLNTEAFFGQGTRLTVV.